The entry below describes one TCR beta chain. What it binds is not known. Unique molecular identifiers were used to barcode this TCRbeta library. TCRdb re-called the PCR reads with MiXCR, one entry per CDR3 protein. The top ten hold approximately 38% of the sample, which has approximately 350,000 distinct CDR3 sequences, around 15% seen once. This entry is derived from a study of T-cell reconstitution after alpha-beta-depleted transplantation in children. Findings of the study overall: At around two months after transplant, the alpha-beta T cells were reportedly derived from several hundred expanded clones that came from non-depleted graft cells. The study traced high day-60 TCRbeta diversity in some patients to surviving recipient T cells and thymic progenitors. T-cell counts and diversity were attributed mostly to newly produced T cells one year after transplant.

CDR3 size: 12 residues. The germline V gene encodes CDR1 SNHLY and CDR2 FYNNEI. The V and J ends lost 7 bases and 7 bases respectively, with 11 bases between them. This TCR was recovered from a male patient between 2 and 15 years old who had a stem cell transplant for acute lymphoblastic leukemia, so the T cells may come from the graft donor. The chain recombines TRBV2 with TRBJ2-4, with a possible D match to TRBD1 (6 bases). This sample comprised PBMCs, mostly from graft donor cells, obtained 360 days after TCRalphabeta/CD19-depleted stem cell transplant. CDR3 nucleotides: TGTGCCAGCAAGGGGGTTGGGAACATTCAGTACTTC. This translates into CASKGVGNIQYF.